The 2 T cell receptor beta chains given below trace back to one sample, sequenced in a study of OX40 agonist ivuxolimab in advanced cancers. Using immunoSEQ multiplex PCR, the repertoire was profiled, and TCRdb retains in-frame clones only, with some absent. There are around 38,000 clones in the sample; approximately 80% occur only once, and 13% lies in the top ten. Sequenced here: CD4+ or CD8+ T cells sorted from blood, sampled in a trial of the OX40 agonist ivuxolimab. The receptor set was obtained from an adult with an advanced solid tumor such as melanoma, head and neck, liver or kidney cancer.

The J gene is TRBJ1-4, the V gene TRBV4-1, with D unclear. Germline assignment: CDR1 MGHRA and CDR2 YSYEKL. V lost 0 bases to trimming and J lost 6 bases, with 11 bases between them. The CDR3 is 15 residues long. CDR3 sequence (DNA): TGCGCCAGCAGCCAAGACGGTAGAAACGATGAAAAACTGTTTTTT. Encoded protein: CASSQDGRNDEKLFF.

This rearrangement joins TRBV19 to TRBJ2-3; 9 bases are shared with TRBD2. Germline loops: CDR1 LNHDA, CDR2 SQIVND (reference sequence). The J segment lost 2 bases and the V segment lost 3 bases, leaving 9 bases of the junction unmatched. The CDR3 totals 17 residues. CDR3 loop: CASSIGGLALSTDTQYF. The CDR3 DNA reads TGTGCCAGTAGTATTGGGGGACTAGCCCTGTCCACAGATACGCAGTATTTT.